This T cell receptor (beta chain) was profiled in a study of cytomegalovirus exposure and HLA in healthy donors. Study summary: Unique TCRs from HLA-typed donors, roughly 89 million of them, were held in an early data release.

Study-level results: The majority of CMV-associated TCR beta chains were reported as apparently HLA-restricted in a later analysis. Some TCR beta chains (roughly 160 of them) were listed as cytomegalovirus-associated.

With 60 Vbeta and 13 Jbeta primers, the PCR was carried out. Profiled with immunoSEQ multiplex PCR; TCRdb holds only in-frame clones, not every one. Of about 140,000 clones listed, around 80% were seen once; the top ten hold approximately 2%. V lost 1 base to trimming and J lost 0 bases, with 15 bases between them. The CDR3 has 17 amino acids. Looked up from germline, CDR1 is LGHNA and CDR2 is YSLEER. As regards this clone: Its specificity is not known.

The TCR was taken from a middle-aged man in good health and CMV-seronegative. The chain has TRBV4-3 and TRBJ2-5; TRBD2 might be the D (6 bases). Sequencing was performed on PBMCs. CDR3 sequence: CASSQGGRGAYQETQYF. The CDR3 DNA sequence: TGCGCCAGCAGCCAAGGAGGGCGGGGAGCTTACCAAGAGACCCAGTACTTC.